This is a list of T cell receptor beta chains from one sample in a study of blood T cell repertoires in COVID-19. TCRdb keeps only in-frame clones here, not all; method: immunoSEQ multiplex PCR. The sample lists about 230,000 clones, 70% to 90% occurring once. The material sequenced was peripheral blood. These receptors all come from a woman between 70 and 85 years old with active or convalescent COVID-19. The CDR3 runs from the conserved cysteine through the conserved F or W. D genes are given only for firm matches. The size field is filled for only some rows; it gives once, few, many or a size class.

j_call: TRBJ1-1
clone_size: .
d_call: TRBD1
v_call: TRBV5-1
cdr3_nt: TGCGCCAGCACCCACCTGGAGGGACAGGGGGACACTGAAGCTTTCTTT
cdr3_aa: CASTHLEGQGDTEAFF

j_call: TRBJ1-3
clone_size: once
d_call: .
v_call: TRBV7-9
cdr3_nt: TGTGCCAGCAGCTTACTCAGCGGCATTGGAAACACCATATATTTT
cdr3_aa: CASSLLSGIGNTIYF

j_call: TRBJ1-2
clone_size: once
d_call: TRBD1
v_call: TRBV18
cdr3_nt: TGTGCCAGCTCGGGACAGGGAGGTGGCTACACCTTC
cdr3_aa: CASSGQGGGYTF

j_call: TRBJ1-2
clone_size: .
d_call: .
v_call: TRBV5-1
cdr3_nt: TGCGCCAGCAGCAATGCCGCACAGGGCTATGGCTACACCTTC
cdr3_aa: CASSNAAQGYGYTF

j_call: TRBJ1-4
clone_size: .
d_call: TRBD1
v_call: TRBV6-5
cdr3_nt: TGTGCCAGCAGCGTCGGGACAGGGGTTGAAAAACTGTTTTTT
cdr3_aa: CASSVGTGVEKLFF

j_call: TRBJ1-1
clone_size: .
d_call: TRBD1
v_call: TRBV10-3
cdr3_nt: TGTGCCGTTTCCGGGACAGAGAACACTGAAGCTTTCTTT
cdr3_aa: CAVSGTENTEAFF

j_call: TRBJ2-5
clone_size: once
d_call: .
v_call: TRBV12-3/TRBV12-4
cdr3_nt: TGTGCCAGCAGACTAGCAGCAGAGACCCAGTACTTC
cdr3_aa: CASRLAAETQYF

j_call: TRBJ1-2
clone_size: .
d_call: .
v_call: TRBV30
cdr3_nt: TGTGCCTGGAGTAGCGGATTTTTCAACTATGGCTACACCTTC
cdr3_aa: CAWSSGFFNYGYTF

j_call: TRBJ2-7
clone_size: .
d_call: .
v_call: TRBV7-2
cdr3_nt: TGTGCCAGCAGCCAGGGACTGGGGGAGCAGTACTTC
cdr3_aa: CASSQGLGEQYF

j_call: TRBJ2-7
clone_size: once
d_call: TRBD1
v_call: TRBV15
cdr3_nt: TGTGCCACCAGCAGAGACAGGGGGTCCCGCGAGCAGTACTTC
cdr3_aa: CATSRDRGSREQYF

j_call: TRBJ1-4
clone_size: few
d_call: TRBD1
v_call: TRBV5-8
cdr3_nt: TGTGCCAGCAACAGGGGGCAGGGTGAAAAACTGTTTTTT
cdr3_aa: CASNRGQGEKLFF

j_call: TRBJ2-5
clone_size: .
d_call: .
v_call: TRBV6-6
cdr3_nt: TGTGCCAGCAGTTACCCCCAGCGGGACCAAGAGACCCAGTACTTC
cdr3_aa: CASSYPQRDQETQYF

j_call: TRBJ2-7
clone_size: .
d_call: TRBD1
v_call: TRBV27
cdr3_nt: TGTGCCAGCAGCCGACGACAGGGTCCCTACGAGCAGTACTTC
cdr3_aa: CASSRRQGPYEQYF

j_call: TRBJ2-7
clone_size: .
d_call: .
v_call: TRBV4-1
cdr3_nt: TGCGCCAGCAGCCAAGGGCCACAGGTCTACGAGCAGTACTTC
cdr3_aa: CASSQGPQVYEQYF

j_call: TRBJ2-5
clone_size: .
d_call: .
v_call: TRBV30
cdr3_nt: TGTGCCTGGAGCCCTAACGGAGAGCAAGAGACCCAGTACTTC
cdr3_aa: CAWSPNGEQETQYF

j_call: TRBJ2-5
clone_size: .
d_call: TRBD2
v_call: TRBV19
cdr3_nt: TGTGCCAGTAGTATACTACTAGCGAGTGGTCAAGAGACCCAGTACTTC
cdr3_aa: CASSILLASGQETQYF

j_call: TRBJ2-3
clone_size: .
d_call: .
v_call: TRBV4-3
cdr3_nt: TGCGCCAGCAGCCAAGATTCCCTCCGAGGTACGCAGTATTTT
cdr3_aa: CASSQDSLRGTQYF

j_call: TRBJ1-1
clone_size: .
d_call: .
v_call: TRBV5-4
cdr3_nt: TGTGCCAGCAGCATTACACCGAACACTGAAGCTTTCTTT
cdr3_aa: CASSITPNTEAFF

j_call: TRBJ2-5
clone_size: .
d_call: .
v_call: TRBV5-1
cdr3_nt: TGCGCCAGCAGCTTGGAGAGTCTAGCTGAGACCCAGTACTTC
cdr3_aa: CASSLESLAETQYF

j_call: TRBJ2-5
clone_size: .
d_call: TRBD1
v_call: TRBV24-1
cdr3_nt: TGTGCCACCAGTGACCTGGACAGGGATGGTCAAGAGACCCAGTACTTC
cdr3_aa: CATSDLDRDGQETQYF

j_call: TRBJ2-5
clone_size: many
d_call: TRBD1
v_call: TRBV28
cdr3_nt: TGTGCCAGCAGCCATCTAGGGGGACAGCCTAATGTAGAGACCCAGTACTTC
cdr3_aa: CASSHLGGQPNVETQYF

j_call: TRBJ1-2
clone_size: .
d_call: .
v_call: TRBV2
cdr3_nt: TGTGCCGGATCGACAGAGCCCAACTATGGCTACACCTTC
cdr3_aa: CAGSTEPNYGYTF

j_call: TRBJ2-7
clone_size: .
d_call: .
v_call: TRBV20-1
cdr3_nt: TGCAGTGCTAGAGACAGGGTCGAGCAGTACTTC
cdr3_aa: CSARDRVEQYF

j_call: TRBJ2-5
clone_size: few
d_call: .
v_call: TRBV6-8
cdr3_nt: TGTGCCAGCAGACCCCAGGGGTACCAAGAGACCCAGTACTTC
cdr3_aa: CASRPQGYQETQYF

j_call: TRBJ1-2
clone_size: .
d_call: .
v_call: TRBV6-1
cdr3_nt: TGTGCCAGCAGTGAAATGGGAGGCCGGAATAACTATGGCTACACCTTC
cdr3_aa: CASSEMGGRNNYGYTF

j_call: TRBJ2-1
clone_size: .
d_call: .
v_call: TRBV6-5
cdr3_nt: TGTGCCAGCAGTTACCGGAGGGCCCAGGGCAATGAGCAGTTCTTC
cdr3_aa: CASSYRRAQGNEQFF

j_call: TRBJ2-1
clone_size: .
d_call: TRBD2
v_call: TRBV11-2
cdr3_nt: TGTGCCAGCAGCTCGGGGACTAGCGGGATTTACAATGAGCAGTTCTTC
cdr3_aa: CASSSGTSGIYNEQFF

j_call: TRBJ2-7
clone_size: .
d_call: .
v_call: TRBV6-5
cdr3_nt: TGTGCCAGCAGGATAACAGTTAACTACGAGCAGTACTTC
cdr3_aa: CASRITVNYEQYF

j_call: TRBJ1-1
clone_size: .
d_call: .
v_call: TRBV29-1
cdr3_nt: TGCAGCGTTGAAGAGATGTCAGGGTCTCAAGCTTTCTTT
cdr3_aa: CSVEEMSGSQAFF

j_call: TRBJ2-7
clone_size: .
d_call: .
v_call: TRBV3-1/TRBV3-2
cdr3_nt: TGTGCCAGCAGCCCCACGGCCACCCTAGGACTGTACGAGCAGTACTTC
cdr3_aa: CASSPTATLGLYEQYF

j_call: TRBJ2-7
clone_size: .
d_call: .
v_call: TRBV5-1
cdr3_nt: TGCGCCAGCAGCTTGGCGCCGGGTCCCTACGAGCAGTACTTC
cdr3_aa: CASSLAPGPYEQYF

j_call: TRBJ1-4
clone_size: .
d_call: .
v_call: TRBV2
cdr3_nt: TGTGCCAGCAGAGCAGGGATCTTTAACGAAAAACTGTTTTTT
cdr3_aa: CASRAGIFNEKLFF

j_call: TRBJ1-2
clone_size: .
d_call: TRBD1
v_call: TRBV9
cdr3_nt: TGTGCCAGCAGCGGAGACAGGGGGCTTGATGGCTACACCTTC
cdr3_aa: CASSGDRGLDGYTF

j_call: TRBJ1-1
clone_size: .
d_call: TRBD1
v_call: TRBV5-1
cdr3_nt: TGCGCCAGCAGCGATCGCAGGGGGACGAACCCTATCGCCACTGAAGCTTTCTTT
cdr3_aa: CASSDRRGTNPIATEAFF